A single sample gave rise to the 19 T cell receptor beta chains below, sequenced in a study of blood T cell repertoires in COVID-19. TCRdb keeps only in-frame clones here, not all; method: immunoSEQ multiplex PCR. The profile shows a few hundred thousand clones, roughly 86% of them singletons. Sequencing was carried out using PBMCs or T cells enriched from blood (not recorded which). These receptors were obtained from a man in his forties in a cohort exposed to, infected with or recovered from COVID-19 (not recorded which).

A single count supports this clone. The V call is TRBV30, the J call TRBJ1-1; D is ambiguous. The CDR3 consists of 11 residues. The germline V and J ends were trimmed by 3 bases and 6 bases, with 8 bases remaining between them. Germline assignment: CDR1 GTSNPN and CDR2 SVGIG (reference sequence). The CDR3 loop is CAWRRGPEAFF. DNA of the CDR3: TGTGCCTGGAGGAGAGGTCCTGAAGCTTTCTTT.

V usage is TRBV6-5 and J usage is TRBJ2-7, with 9 bases fitting TRBD1. The V and J ends lost 6 bases and 3 bases, in that order; junction bases with no gene match: 6. Germline lookup yields CDR1 MNHEY and CDR2 SVGAGI. CDR3 length equals 14 residues. In DNA form, the CDR3 reads TGTGCCAGCAGCCCGGGACAGGGACTCTACGAGCAGTACTTC. Its translation: CASSPGQGLYEQYF.

The chain is built from TRBV5-1 and TRBJ2-2; D possibly corresponds to TRBD2 (5 bases). This CDR3 region has 14 residues. With 6 bases removed from V and 3 bases from J, the gap between germline ends came to 12 bases. CDR1 SGHRS and CDR2 YFSETQ come from the germline V gene. The CDR3 here is CASKGSDDTGELFF. CDR3 coding DNA: TGCGCCAGCAAGGGTAGCGATGACACCGGGGAGCTGTTTTTT.

This chain links TRBV27 with TRBJ2-1; the D gene is possibly TRBD2 (6 bases). Trimming removed 10 bases from V and 5 bases from J, with 21 bases in between. CDR1 is MNHEY, CDR2 SMNVEV, per germline (reference sequence). This CDR3 has 15 amino acids. CDR3 in DNA: TGTGCCACCTCACGGACTAAATATTGGGACAATGAGCAGTTCTTC. Translation gives CATSRTKYWDNEQFF.

The V gene is TRBV6-1, the J gene TRBJ2-7, with 9 positions matching TRBD1. The V gene's germline CDR1 is MNHNS and CDR2 SASEGT. The CDR3 loop spans 16 amino acids. Germline trimming cut 0 bases from V and 5 bases from J; bases unmatched to any gene: 8. The CDR3, as DNA: TGTGCCAGCAGTGAAGCGTTCGGGACAGGGTCTGACGAGCAGTACTTC. Translating it yields CASSEAFGTGSDEQYF.

This clone showed up just once. The genes are TRBV3-1 (or the pseudogene TRBV3-2) and TRBJ1-1; perhaps TRBD1 as D (5 bases). The CDR3 runs to 14 residues. Germline V CDR1 and CDR2: LGHDT, YNNKEL (reference sequence). V lost 2 bases, J lost 4 bases, and 11 bases lay in between. For the CDR3, the DNA is TGTGCCAGCAGCCAAAGGGGTATCGGCACTGAAGCTTTCTTT. It codes for CASSQRGIGTEAFF.

The rearrangement joins TRBV28 to TRBJ1-2; D not certain. Trimming removed 6 bases at V and 3 bases at J, with 5 bases between. The CDR3 runs to 11 residues. In germline, CDR1 is MDHEN, CDR2 SYDVKM. The CDR3 region has the DNA TGTGCCAGCAGCTCAGACTATGGCTACACCTTC. Translated: CASSSDYGYTF.

The chain has TRBV6-5 and TRBJ2-7, with TRBD1 identical over 10 bases. CDR1 and CDR2 from the germline V gene are MNHEY and SVGAGI. With 0 bases clipped from V and 4 bases from J, the junction kept 6 bases outside the gene matches. The CDR3 is made up of 16 amino acids. In DNA, the CDR3 is TGTGCCAGCAGTTACTCACCCGGGACAGGGGTATACGAGCAGTACTTC. Translation: CASSYSPGTGVYEQYF.

The rearrangement links TRBV27 to TRBJ2-3, with a possible D match to TRBD2 (6 bases). V gave up 2 bases and J gave up 7 bases, with 13 bases separating them. This CDR3 spans 14 amino acids. Germline loops: CDR1 MNHEY, CDR2 SMNVEV (reference sequence). CDR3 amino acids: CASSLAGTANTQYF. In DNA, the CDR3 is TGTGCCAGCAGTTTAGCCGGGACTGCGAATACGCAGTATTTT.

J is TRBJ2-1 and V is TRBV7-2, with TRBD1 matching 7 bases. The CDR3 is made up of 15 amino acids. The germline gives CDR1 SGHTA, CDR2 FQGNSA. Losses at the gene ends were 1 base for V and 5 bases for J; bases not matched to a gene: 5. The CDR3 is CASSLERGHNNEQFF. The CDR3 DNA is TGTGCCAGCAGCTTAGAGAGGGGGCATAACAATGAGCAGTTCTTC.

V and J are TRBV5-1 and TRBJ2-3, with 8 positions matching TRBD2. The CDR3 runs 13 residues. Looked up from germline, CDR1 is SGHRS and CDR2 is YFSETQ. Germline trimming cut 5 bases from V and 1 base from J; bases unmatched to any gene: 0. The CDR3 reads CASRTSGTDTQYF. The CDR3 coding sequence is TGCGCCAGCAGGACTAGCGGCACAGATACGCAGTATTTT.

The rearrangement joins TRBV3-1 (or the pseudogene TRBV3-2) to TRBJ2-5, with TRBD2 matching over 11 bases. The CDR3 runs 16 residues. Unmatched junction bases numbered 4, after V lost 2 bases and J lost 2 bases. Germline values: CDR1 LGHDT, CDR2 YNNKEL (reference sequence). The CDR3 coding sequence is TGTGCCAGCAGCCAAACCAGACTAGCGGGGCAAGAGACCCAGTACTTC. This codes for CASSQTRLAGQETQYF.

The V gene is TRBV7-9, the J gene TRBJ1-4; 7 nucleotides align to TRBD1. V lost 5 bases and J lost 11; bases outside the gene matches: 23. The CDR3 is 18 amino acids. Germline CDR1 reads SEHNR; CDR2 reads FQNEAQ (reference sequence). The CDR3 here is CASSQRNDREKVFVKLFF. CDR3 coding DNA: TGTGCCAGCAGCCAGAGAAACGACAGGGAGAAGGTTTTCGTGAAACTGTTTTTT.

This sequence joins TRBV28 and TRBJ1-2, with TRBD1 identical over 8 bases. Germline loops: CDR1 MDHEN, CDR2 SYDVKM. The CDR3 length is 14 residues. V lost 6 bases to trimming and J lost 2 bases; unmatched junction nucleotides: 5. The CDR3: CASRLTGENYGYTF. The CDR3 coding sequence is TGTGCCAGCAGACTGACAGGGGAAAACTATGGCTACACCTTC.

V and J are TRBV4-1 and TRBJ2-7; 9 nucleotides line up with TRBD1. Germline V lookup: CDR1 MGHRA, CDR2 YSYEKL. V shed 4 bases and J 3 bases; nucleotides not matched to a gene: 16. CDR3 length equals 18 residues. The CDR3 DNA follows: TGCGCCAGCAGCCCCGAACTTGATACCCGGGACAGGGACTACGAGCAGTACTTC. It specifies CASSPELDTRDRDYEQYF.

The chain is built from TRBV27 and TRBJ2-1; perhaps TRBD1 as D (5 bases). Germline values: CDR1 MNHEY, CDR2 SMNVEV (reference sequence). V lost 6 bases, J lost 8 bases, and 8 bases lay in between. The CDR3 is 11 amino acids. The chain's CDR3 is CASSKGDEQFF. CDR3 nucleotides: TGTGCCAGCAGCAAAGGGGATGAGCAGTTCTTC.

This chain links TRBV29-1 with TRBJ1-1; 8 bases are a match to TRBD1. Unmatched junction bases numbered 12, after V lost 2 bases and J lost 7 bases. Germline V CDR1 and CDR2: SQVTM, ANQGSEA. This CDR3 spans 15 amino acids. As DNA, the CDR3 is TGCAGCGTTGAATATCTCCCCGGGACAGGAATTGAAGCTTTCTTT. It specifies CSVEYLPGTGIEAFF.

This rearrangement joins TRBV5-6 to TRBJ2-3; 7 positions match TRBD1. The J segment lost 5 bases and the V segment lost 4 bases, leaving 13 bases of the junction unmatched. Germline V CDR1 and CDR2: SGHDT, YYEEEE. The CDR3 has 16 residues. In DNA form, the CDR3 reads TGTGCCAGCAGCCCGGACAGGTTGGCGGGTGGAGATACGCAGTATTTT. This translates into CASSPDRLAGGDTQYF.

This clone was seen a single time. V usage is TRBV27 and J usage is TRBJ2-2; the match to TRBD1 covers 12 bases. Germline loops: CDR1 MNHEY, CDR2 SMNVEV (reference sequence). Trimming at V came to 7 bases and at J to 4 bases, leaving 4 bases not matched to a gene. The CDR3 contains 15 residues. The CDR3 loop reads CASKGQGAITGELFF. DNA for the CDR3: TGTGCCAGCAAGGGACAGGGGGCGATCACCGGGGAGCTGTTTTTT.